A selection of T cell receptor beta chains follows, all from one sample in a study of shared clonotypes between healthy human individuals. The repertoire was sequenced with immunoSEQ multiplex PCR; TCRdb's copy has only in-frame clones and lacks some. The table lists around 940,000 clones, around 80% of them singletons, with nearly 1.5% in the top ten. The sequenced sample consisted of memory CD4+ T cells sorted from blood. Every receptor here comes from a man younger than 35 in good health. Both conserved end residues are trimmed from each CDR3.

>TRBJ1-2|TRBV18
ASSPFGESYGYT
>TRBJ1-2|TRBV7-8
ASSLAIRDENYGYT
>TRBJ1-1|TRBV6-6
ASSTPYRNTEAF
>TRBJ1-1|TRBV5-1
ASSLDPNPEAF
>TRBJ1-4|TRBV5-1
ASSGRDGNEKLF
>TRBJ2-3|TRBV6-1
ASNNRQGRDTQY
>TRBJ1-3|TRBV7-2
ASSLGDSGNTIY
>TRBJ2-3|TRBV5-4
ASSLPSGARRSGATQY
>TRBJ2-3|TRBV4-3
ASSQEASGTQY
>TRBJ2-1|TRBV6-1
ASSEDRGSYNEQF
>TRBJ2-5|TRBV5-6
ASSLPPQETQY
>TRBJ2-4|TRBV7-9
ASSLGSGRPLAKNIQY
>TRBJ2-1|TRBV9
ASSVISGSANYNEQF
>TRBJ2-2|TRBV10-3
AISEVATNTGELF
>TRBJ2-1|TRBV10-3
AISESGDGAYNEQF
>TRBJ1-1|TRBV19
ASSMGDRRDTEAF
>TRBJ2-2|TRBV5-1
ASSLGTTNTGELF
>TRBJ1-2|TRBV7-2
ASSLGRGDGYT
>TRBJ1-6|TRBV2
ASRRTGLNSPLH
>TRBJ2-1|TRBV27
ASSPRTSGDEQF
>TRBJ2-2|TRBV5-1
ASRDRKNTGELF
>TRBJ2-2|TRBV25-1
ASSHRDSQGELF
>TRBJ2-1|TRBV9
ASSITLGNEQF
>TRBJ1-5|TRBV5-4
ASSSQGSNQPQH
>TRBJ1-2|TRBV5-6
ASSMGQSYGYT
>TRBJ2-5|TRBV18
ASSPFPGGGETQY
>TRBJ2-7|TRBV28
ASSSGRYEQY
>TRBJ2-3|TRBV27
ASSARTRDTQY
>TRBJ2-6|TRBV18
ASSPLHMVSGANVLT
>TRBJ1-2|TRBV5-1
ASSSLPGDPGYT
>TRBJ2-7|TRBV18
ASLAGTGDYEQY
>TRBJ2-1|TRBV5-3
ARSLPSGRLREQF
>TRBJ2-1|TRBV4-1
ASSPSGGNYNEQF
>TRBJ2-2|TRBV9
ASSVEAGELF
>TRBJ2-2|TRBV7-9
ASTRGVGELF
>TRBJ2-7|TRBV5-1
ASSGTSGRNEQY
>TRBJ1-6|TRBV5-1
ASSLDGRPNSPLH
>TRBJ1-6|TRBV5-5
ASSPTGMNNSPLH
>TRBJ1-1|TRBV7-2
ASSLVAGTNTEAF
>TRBJ2-2|TRBV2
ASSEGYTGELF
>TRBJ2-1|TRBV9
ASSPYSSGGINNEQF
>TRBJ2-3|TRBV10-1
ASKDSLVGLQY